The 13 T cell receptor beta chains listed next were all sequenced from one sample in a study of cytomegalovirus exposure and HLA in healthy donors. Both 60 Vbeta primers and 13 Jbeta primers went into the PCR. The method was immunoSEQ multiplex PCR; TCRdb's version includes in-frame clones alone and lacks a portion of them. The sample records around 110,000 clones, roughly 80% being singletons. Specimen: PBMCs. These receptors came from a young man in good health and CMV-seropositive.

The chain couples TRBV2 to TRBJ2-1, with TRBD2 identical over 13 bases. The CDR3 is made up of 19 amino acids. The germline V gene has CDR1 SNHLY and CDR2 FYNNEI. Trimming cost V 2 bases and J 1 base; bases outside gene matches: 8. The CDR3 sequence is CASSEMGTSGTPSYNEQFF. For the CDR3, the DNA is TGTGCCAGCAGTGAAATGGGGACTAGCGGGACCCCATCCTACAATGAGCAGTTCTTC.

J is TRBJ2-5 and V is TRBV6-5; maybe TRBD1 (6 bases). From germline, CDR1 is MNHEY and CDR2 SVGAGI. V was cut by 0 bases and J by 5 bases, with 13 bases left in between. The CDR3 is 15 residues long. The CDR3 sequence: CASSYSRIGGETQYF. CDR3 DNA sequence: TGTGCCAGCAGTTACTCGAGGATAGGGGGTGAGACCCAGTACTTC.

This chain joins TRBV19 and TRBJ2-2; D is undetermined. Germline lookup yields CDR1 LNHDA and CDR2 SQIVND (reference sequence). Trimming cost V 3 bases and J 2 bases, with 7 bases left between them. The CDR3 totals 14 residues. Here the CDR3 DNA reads TGTGCCAGTAGTATCTTCCCTAACACCGGGGAGCTGTTTTTT. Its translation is CASSIFPNTGELFF. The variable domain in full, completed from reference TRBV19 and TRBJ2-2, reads DGGITQSPKYLFRKEGQNVTLSCEQNLNHDAMYWYRQDPGQGLRLIYYSQIVNDFQKGDIAEGYSVSREKKESFPLTVTSAQKNPTAFYLCASSIFPNTGELFFGEGSRLTVL.

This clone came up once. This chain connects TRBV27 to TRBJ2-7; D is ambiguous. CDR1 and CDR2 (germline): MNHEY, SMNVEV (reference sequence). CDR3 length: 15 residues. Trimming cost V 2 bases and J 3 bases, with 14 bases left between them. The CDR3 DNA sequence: TGTGCCAGCAGTTTAGGAGTCGAATTGGTCTACGAGCAGTACTTC. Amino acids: CASSLGVELVYEQYF.

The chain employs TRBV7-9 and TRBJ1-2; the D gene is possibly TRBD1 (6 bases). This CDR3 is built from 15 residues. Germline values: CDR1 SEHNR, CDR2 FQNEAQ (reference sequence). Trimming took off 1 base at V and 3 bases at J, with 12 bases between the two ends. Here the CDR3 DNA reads TGTGCCAGCAGCTTAGGGCCAGGGGAGTACTATGGCTACACCTTC. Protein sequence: CASSLGPGEYYGYTF. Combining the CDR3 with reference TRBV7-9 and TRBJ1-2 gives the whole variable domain DTGVSQNPRHKITKRGQNVTFRCDPISEHNRLYWYRQTLGQGPEFLTYFQNEAQLEKSRLLSDRFSAERPKGSFSTLEIQRTEQGDSAMYLCASSLGPGEYYGYTFGSGTRLTVV.

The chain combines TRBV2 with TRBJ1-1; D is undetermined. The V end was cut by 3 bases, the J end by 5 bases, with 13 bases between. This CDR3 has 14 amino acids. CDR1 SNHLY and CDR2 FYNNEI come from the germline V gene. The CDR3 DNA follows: TGTGCCAGCAGTGAGGGCGGGGTCGGGACTGAAGCTTTCTTT. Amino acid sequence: CASSEGGVGTEAFF.

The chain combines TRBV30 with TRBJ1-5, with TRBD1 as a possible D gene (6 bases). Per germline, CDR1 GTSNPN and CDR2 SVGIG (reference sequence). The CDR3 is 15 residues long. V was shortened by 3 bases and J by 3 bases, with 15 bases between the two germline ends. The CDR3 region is CAWRSNTGYNQPQHF. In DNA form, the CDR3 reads TGTGCCTGGAGATCAAACACAGGGTACAATCAGCCCCAGCATTTT.

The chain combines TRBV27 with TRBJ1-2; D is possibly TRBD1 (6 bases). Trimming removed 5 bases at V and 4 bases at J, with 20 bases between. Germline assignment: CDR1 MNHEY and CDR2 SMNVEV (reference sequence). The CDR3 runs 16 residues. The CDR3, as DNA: TGTGCCAGCAGTGCTTTGCGGGGGCGGTTACCCTATGGCTACACCTTC. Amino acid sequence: CASSALRGRLPYGYTF.

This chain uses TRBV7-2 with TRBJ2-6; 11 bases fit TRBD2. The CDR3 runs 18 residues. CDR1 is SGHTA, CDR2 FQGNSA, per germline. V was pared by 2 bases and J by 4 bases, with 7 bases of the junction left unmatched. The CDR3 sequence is CASSLFSGGAAGANVLTF. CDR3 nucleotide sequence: TGTGCCAGCAGCTTATTTAGCGGGGGGGCTGCCGGGGCCAACGTCCTGACTTTC. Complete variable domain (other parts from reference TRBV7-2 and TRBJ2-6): GAGVSQSPSNKVTEKGKDVELRCDPISGHTALYWYRQSLGQGLEFLIYFQGNSAPDKSGLPSDRFSAERTGGSVSTLTIQRTQQEDSAVYLCASSLFSGGAAGANVLTFGAGSRLTVL.

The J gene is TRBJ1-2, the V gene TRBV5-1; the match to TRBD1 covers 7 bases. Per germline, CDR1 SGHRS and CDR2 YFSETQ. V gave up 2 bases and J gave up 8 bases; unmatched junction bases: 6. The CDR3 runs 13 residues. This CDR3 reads CASSFGQGVGYTF. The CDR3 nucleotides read TGCGCCAGCAGCTTTGGGCAGGGGGTAGGCTACACCTTC.

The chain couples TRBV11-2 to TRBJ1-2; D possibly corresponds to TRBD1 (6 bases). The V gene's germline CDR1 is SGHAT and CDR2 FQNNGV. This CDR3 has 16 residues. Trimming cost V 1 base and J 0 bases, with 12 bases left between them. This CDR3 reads CASSLVSGGANYGYTF. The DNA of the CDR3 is TGTGCCAGCAGCTTAGTTTCGGGGGGCGCTAACTATGGCTACACCTTC.

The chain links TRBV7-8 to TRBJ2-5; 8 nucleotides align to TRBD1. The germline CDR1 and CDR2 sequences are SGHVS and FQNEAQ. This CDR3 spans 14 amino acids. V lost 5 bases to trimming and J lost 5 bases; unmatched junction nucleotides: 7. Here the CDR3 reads CASSRTGRPETQYF. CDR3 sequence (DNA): TGTGCCAGCAGCCGGACAGGGAGGCCGGAGACCCAGTACTTC.

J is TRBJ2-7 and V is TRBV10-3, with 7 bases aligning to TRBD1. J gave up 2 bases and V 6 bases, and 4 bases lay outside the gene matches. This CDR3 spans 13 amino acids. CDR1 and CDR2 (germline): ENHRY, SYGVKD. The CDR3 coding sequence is TGTGCCATCAGCTTAGACAGGGCCTACGAGCAGTACTTC. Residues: CAISLDRAYEQYF.